The rows below give T cell receptor beta chains drawn from one sample of a study of T cells in Graves' hyperthyroidism and ophthalmopathy. TCRdb recomputed calls from the multiplex PCR reads with MiXCR, one row per CDR3 protein. The sample consists of around 600,000 distinct CDR3 sequences, roughly 16% of them appearing once. The sequenced material came from blood. The receptors were sampled from a woman between 40 and 50 years old with Graves' ophthalmopathy. The CDR3 runs from the conserved cysteine through the conserved F or W. A D gene is named only where the DNA matches it firmly. Some rows mark clone size as missing; the rest say once, few, many or name a class of expanded clone.

j_gene: TRBJ1-4; v_gene: TRBV3-1; d_gene: -; abundance: -; CDR3aa: CASSQVRGAGREKLFF; CDR3nt: TGTGCCAGCAGCCAAGTCAGGGGTGCAGGTCGCGAAAAACTGTTTTTT
j_gene: TRBJ1-6; v_gene: TRBV19; d_gene: -; abundance: -; CDR3aa: CASSPSPYNSPLHF; CDR3nt: TGTGCCAGTAGTCCTTCCCCCTATAATTCACCCCTCCACTTT
j_gene: TRBJ2-5; v_gene: TRBV14; d_gene: -; abundance: -; CDR3aa: CASSLSTVETQYF; CDR3nt: TGTGCCAGCAGCCTCTCAACAGTGGAGACCCAGTACTTC
j_gene: TRBJ2-1; v_gene: TRBV11-2; d_gene: -; abundance: many; CDR3aa: CASSSGSVGYNEQFF; CDR3nt: TGTGCCAGCAGCTCCGGGTCGGTTGGGTACAATGAGCAGTTCTTC
j_gene: TRBJ2-3; v_gene: TRBV6-6; d_gene: TRBD2; abundance: -; CDR3aa: CASSYSKTSGNTDTQYF; CDR3nt: TGTGCCAGCAGTTACTCAAAAACTAGCGGAAACACAGATACGCAGTATTTT
j_gene: TRBJ1-2; v_gene: TRBV5-1; d_gene: -; abundance: few; CDR3aa: CASSSTAGTPGYTF; CDR3nt: TGCGCCAGCAGCTCAACCGCCGGGACTCCTGGCTACACCTTC
j_gene: TRBJ2-1; v_gene: TRBV29-1; d_gene: -; abundance: -; CDR3aa: CSVTSYEQFF; CDR3nt: TGCAGCGTTACCAGCTATGAGCAGTTCTTC
j_gene: TRBJ2-1; v_gene: TRBV7-2; d_gene: -; abundance: many; CDR3aa: CASTLSGTVYNEQFF; CDR3nt: TGTGCCAGCACCTTAAGCGGGACAGTATACAATGAGCAGTTCTTC
j_gene: TRBJ2-7; v_gene: TRBV20-1; d_gene: -; abundance: many; CDR3aa: CSATGAGFAAYEQYF; CDR3nt: TGCAGTGCTACTGGGGCCGGTTTCGCGGCCTACGAGCAGTACTTC
j_gene: TRBJ2-7; v_gene: TRBV28; d_gene: -; abundance: -; CDR3aa: CASTNARWGLSYEQYF; CDR3nt: TGTGCCAGTACCAACGCTCGGTGGGGGCTTTCCTACGAGCAGTACTTC
j_gene: TRBJ1-5; v_gene: TRBV3-1; d_gene: -; abundance: many; CDR3aa: CASSQQGSQPQHF; CDR3nt: TGTGCCAGCAGCCAACAGGGTTCTCAGCCCCAGCATTTT
j_gene: TRBJ1-4; v_gene: TRBV20-1; d_gene: -; abundance: -; CDR3aa: CSAPSDVKLFF; CDR3nt: TGCAGTGCTCCCTCGGATGTAAAACTGTTTTTT
j_gene: TRBJ2-3; v_gene: TRBV5-6; d_gene: TRBD2; abundance: -; CDR3aa: CASSGGTSGIEVVWTDTQYF; CDR3nt: TGTGCCAGCAGCGGGGGGACTAGCGGGATTGAGGTAGTTTGGACAGATACGCAGTATTTT
j_gene: TRBJ1-2; v_gene: TRBV3-1; d_gene: -; abundance: -; CDR3aa: CASSQVSKGYGYTF; CDR3nt: TGTGCCAGCAGCCAAGTTAGCAAGGGTTATGGCTACACCTTC
j_gene: TRBJ1-5; v_gene: TRBV27; d_gene: -; abundance: few; CDR3aa: CASSLSKRPSQPGNSNQPQHF; CDR3nt: TGTGCCAGCAGTTTATCGAAACGGCCGTCCCAGCCCGGGAATAGCAATCAGCCCCAGCATTTT
j_gene: TRBJ2-7; v_gene: TRBV20-1; d_gene: TRBD2; abundance: many; CDR3aa: CSARELAGEREQYF; CDR3nt: TGCAGTGCTAGGGAACTAGCGGGAGAGCGCGAGCAGTACTTC
j_gene: TRBJ2-1; v_gene: TRBV4-2; d_gene: -; abundance: -; CDR3aa: CASSQRGTGSYNEQFF; CDR3nt: TGTGCCAGCAGCCAGCGGGGGACAGGCTCCTACAATGAGCAGTTCTTC
j_gene: TRBJ2-2; v_gene: TRBV7-9; d_gene: TRBD1; abundance: many; CDR3aa: CAIEQGANTGELFF; CDR3nt: TGTGCCATCGAACAGGGGGCGAACACCGGGGAGCTGTTTTTT
j_gene: TRBJ2-5; v_gene: TRBV20-1; d_gene: TRBD2; abundance: few; CDR3aa: CSARRAGQETQYF; CDR3nt: TGCAGTGCCAGGAGAGCGGGGCAAGAGACCCAGTACTTC
j_gene: TRBJ1-2; v_gene: TRBV6-2/TRBV6-3; d_gene: TRBD1; abundance: many; CDR3aa: CASIHRGQEGYGYTF; CDR3nt: TGTGCCAGCATCCACAGGGGACAGGAGGGCTATGGCTACACCTTC
j_gene: TRBJ2-3; v_gene: TRBV2; d_gene: -; abundance: many; CDR3aa: CASVRELSTDTQYF; CDR3nt: TGTGCCAGCGTACGGGAGTTGAGCACAGATACGCAGTATTTT
j_gene: TRBJ1-3; v_gene: TRBV5-1; d_gene: -; abundance: many; CDR3aa: CASSPGGGVRNTIYF; CDR3nt: TGCGCCAGCAGCCCCGGGGGGGGCGTGAGAAACACCATATATTTT
j_gene: TRBJ2-7; v_gene: TRBV6-2/TRBV6-3; d_gene: -; abundance: -; CDR3aa: CASSYRERGYEQYF; CDR3nt: TGTGCCAGCAGTTACCGGGAAAGGGGCTACGAGCAGTACTTC
j_gene: TRBJ1-2; v_gene: TRBV12-3/TRBV12-4; d_gene: -; abundance: few; CDR3aa: CASSLDWGFFTGDYGYTF; CDR3nt: TGTGCCAGCAGTTTAGATTGGGGATTCTTCACCGGGGACTATGGCTACACCTTC
j_gene: TRBJ2-6; v_gene: TRBV5-1; d_gene: -; abundance: few; CDR3aa: CASSLVAGGANVLTF; CDR3nt: TGCGCCAGCAGCTTGGTGGCTGGTGGGGCCAACGTCCTGACTTTC
j_gene: TRBJ1-2; v_gene: TRBV2; d_gene: TRBD1; abundance: many; CDR3aa: CASTPLQGAHGYTF; CDR3nt: TGTGCCAGCACGCCCCTACAGGGGGCTCATGGCTACACCTTC
j_gene: TRBJ2-1; v_gene: TRBV6-2/TRBV6-3; d_gene: -; abundance: -; CDR3aa: CASSRGPGSSYNEQFF; CDR3nt: TGTGCCAGCAGTAGGGGTCCGGGGAGCTCCTACAATGAGCAGTTCTTC